The source of this T cell receptor (beta chain) is a study of blood T cell repertoires in COVID-19. At the level of the study: Material from acute and convalescent COVID-19 was sourced from the United States, Italy and Spain. In each case, the material was cDNA or gDNA derived from T cells, B-cell-depleted T cells, or PBMCs.

The CDR3 spans 13 residues. Germline lookup yields CDR1 MNHEY and CDR2 SVGAGI. V was shortened by 6 bases and J by 4 bases, with 12 bases between the two germline ends. Original processing methods: Quantification of nucleated cells was approximated via reference gene primer amplification. Clones were read by immunoSEQ multiplex PCR, and TCRdb kept only the in-frame ones, dropping some. The DNA gave D and trimming, while V, J and clone size come from that table. Here the sample spans more than 95,000 clones, about 70% being singletons. The TCR sequence derives from a woman aged 70-85 years with acute or convalescent COVID-19. The specimen was peripheral blood. The chain is built from TRBV6-5 and TRBJ1-2; TRBD1 is a possible D gene (6 bases). As DNA, the CDR3 is TGTGCCAGCAGGTCGACAGGACTCTATGGCTACACCTTC. This translates into CASRSTGLYGYTF.